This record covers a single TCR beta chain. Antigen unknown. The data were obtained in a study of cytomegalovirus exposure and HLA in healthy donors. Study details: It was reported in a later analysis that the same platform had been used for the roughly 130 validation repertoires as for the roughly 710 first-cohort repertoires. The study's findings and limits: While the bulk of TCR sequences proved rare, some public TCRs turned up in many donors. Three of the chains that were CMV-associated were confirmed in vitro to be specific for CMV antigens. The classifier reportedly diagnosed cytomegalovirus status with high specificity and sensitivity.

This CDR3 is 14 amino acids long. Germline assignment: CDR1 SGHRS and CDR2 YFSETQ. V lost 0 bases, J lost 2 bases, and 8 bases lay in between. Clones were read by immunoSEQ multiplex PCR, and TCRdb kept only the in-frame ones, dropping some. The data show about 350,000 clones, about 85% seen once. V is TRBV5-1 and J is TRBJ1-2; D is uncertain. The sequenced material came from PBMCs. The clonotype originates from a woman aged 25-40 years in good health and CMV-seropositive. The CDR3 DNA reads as TGCGCCAGCAGCTTGGCCTCCGTCAACTATGGCTACACCTTC. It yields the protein CASSLASVNYGYTF.